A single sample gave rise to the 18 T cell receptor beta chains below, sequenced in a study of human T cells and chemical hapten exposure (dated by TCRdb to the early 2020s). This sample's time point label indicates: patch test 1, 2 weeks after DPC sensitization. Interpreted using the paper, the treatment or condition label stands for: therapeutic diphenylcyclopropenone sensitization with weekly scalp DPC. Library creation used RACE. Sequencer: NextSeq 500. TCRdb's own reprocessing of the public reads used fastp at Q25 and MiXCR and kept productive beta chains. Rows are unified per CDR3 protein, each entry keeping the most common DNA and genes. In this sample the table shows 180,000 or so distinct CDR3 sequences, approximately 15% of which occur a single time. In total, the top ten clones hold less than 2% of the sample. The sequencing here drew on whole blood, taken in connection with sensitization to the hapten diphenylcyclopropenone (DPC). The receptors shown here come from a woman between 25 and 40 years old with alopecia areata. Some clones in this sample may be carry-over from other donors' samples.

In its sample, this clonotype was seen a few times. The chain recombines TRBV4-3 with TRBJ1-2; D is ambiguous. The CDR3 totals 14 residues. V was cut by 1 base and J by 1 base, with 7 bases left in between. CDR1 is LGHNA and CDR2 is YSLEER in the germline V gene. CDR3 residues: CASSQGEDNYGYTF. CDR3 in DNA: TGCGCCAGCAGCCAAGGGGAGGATAACTATGGCTACACCTTC.

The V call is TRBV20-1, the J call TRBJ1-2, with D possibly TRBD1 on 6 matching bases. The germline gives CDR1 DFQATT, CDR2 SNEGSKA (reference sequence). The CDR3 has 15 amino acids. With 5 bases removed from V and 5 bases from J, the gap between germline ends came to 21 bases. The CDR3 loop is CSARANGGPRYGYTF. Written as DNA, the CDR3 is TGCAGTGCTCGGGCTAACGGGGGCCCCAGATATGGCTACACCTTC.

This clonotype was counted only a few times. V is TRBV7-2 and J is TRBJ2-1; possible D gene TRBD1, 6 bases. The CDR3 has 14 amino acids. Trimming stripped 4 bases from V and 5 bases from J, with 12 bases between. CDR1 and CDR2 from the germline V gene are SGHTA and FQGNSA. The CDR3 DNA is TGTGCCAGCAGCTCAAGGGCAGGGGACAATGAGCAGTTCTTC. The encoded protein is CASSSRAGDNEQFF.

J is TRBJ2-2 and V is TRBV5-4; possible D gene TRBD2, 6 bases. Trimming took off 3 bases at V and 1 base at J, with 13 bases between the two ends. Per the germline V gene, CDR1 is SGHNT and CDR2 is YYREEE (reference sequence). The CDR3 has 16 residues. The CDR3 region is CASSSLAAMNTGELFF. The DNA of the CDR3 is TGTGCCAGCAGCTCTTTAGCGGCGATGAACACCGGGGAGCTGTTTTTT.

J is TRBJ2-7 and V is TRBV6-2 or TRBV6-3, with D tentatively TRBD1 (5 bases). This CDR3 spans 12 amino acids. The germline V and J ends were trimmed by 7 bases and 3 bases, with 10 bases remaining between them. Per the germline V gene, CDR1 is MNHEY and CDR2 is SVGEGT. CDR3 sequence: CASMSGIYEQYF. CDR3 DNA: TGTGCCAGCATGTCAGGGATCTACGAGCAGTACTTC.

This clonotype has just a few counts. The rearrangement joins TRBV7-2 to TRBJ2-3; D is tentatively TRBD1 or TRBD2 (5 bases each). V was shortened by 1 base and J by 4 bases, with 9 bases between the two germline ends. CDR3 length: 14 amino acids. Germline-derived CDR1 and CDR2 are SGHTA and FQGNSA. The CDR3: CASSLDQGADTQYF. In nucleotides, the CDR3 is TGTGCCAGCAGCTTAGACCAGGGAGCAGATACGCAGTATTTT.

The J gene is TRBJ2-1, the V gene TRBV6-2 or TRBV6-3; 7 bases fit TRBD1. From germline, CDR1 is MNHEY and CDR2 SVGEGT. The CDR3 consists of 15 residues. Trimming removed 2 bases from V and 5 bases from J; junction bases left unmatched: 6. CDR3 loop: CASSYPGQWNNEQFF. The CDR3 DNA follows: TGTGCCAGCAGTTACCCGGGACAGTGGAACAATGAGCAGTTCTTC.

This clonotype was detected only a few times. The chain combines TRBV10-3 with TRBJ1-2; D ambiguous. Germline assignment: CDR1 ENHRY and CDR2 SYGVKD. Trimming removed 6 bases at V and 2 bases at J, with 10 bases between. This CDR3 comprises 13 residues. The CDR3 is CAIRDRANYGYTF. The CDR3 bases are TGTGCCATCAGGGACCGAGCGAACTATGGCTACACCTTC.

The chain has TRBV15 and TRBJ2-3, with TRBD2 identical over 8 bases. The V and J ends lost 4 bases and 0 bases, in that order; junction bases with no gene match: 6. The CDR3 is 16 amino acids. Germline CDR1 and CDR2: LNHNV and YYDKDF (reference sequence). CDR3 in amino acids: CATSIPQRESTDTQYF. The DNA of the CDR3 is TGTGCCACCAGCATCCCCCAGCGGGAGAGCACAGATACGCAGTATTTT.

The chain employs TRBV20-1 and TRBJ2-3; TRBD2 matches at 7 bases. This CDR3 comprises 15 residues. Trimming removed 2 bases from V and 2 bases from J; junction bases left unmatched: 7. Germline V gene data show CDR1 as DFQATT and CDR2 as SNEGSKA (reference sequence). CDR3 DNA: TGCAGTGCTAGACTCGGGGCGGGGGACACAGATACGCAGTATTTT. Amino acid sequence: CSARLGAGDTDTQYF.

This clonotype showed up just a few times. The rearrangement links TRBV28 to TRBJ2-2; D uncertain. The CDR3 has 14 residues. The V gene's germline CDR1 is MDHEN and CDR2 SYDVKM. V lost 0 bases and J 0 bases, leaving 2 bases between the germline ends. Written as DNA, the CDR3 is TGTGCCAGCAGTTTATGGGCGAACACCGGGGAGCTGTTTTTT. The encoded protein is CASSLWANTGELFF.

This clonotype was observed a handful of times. Here the CDR3 reads CASSVVLGSEQYF. The CDR3 nucleotides are TGTGCCAGCAGCGTAGTCTTGGGGTCGGAGCAGTATTTT. The chain combines TRBV9 with TRBJ2-3, with D unclear. The V gene's germline CDR1 is SGDLS and CDR2 YYNGEE. The CDR3 is 13 amino acids. V dropped 0 bases and J dropped 11 bases, with 13 bases sitting between them.

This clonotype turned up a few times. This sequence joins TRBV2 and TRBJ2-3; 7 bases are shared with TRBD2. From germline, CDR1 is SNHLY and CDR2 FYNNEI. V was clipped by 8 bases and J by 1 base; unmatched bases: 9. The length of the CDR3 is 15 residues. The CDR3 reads CASREAGLRTDTQYF. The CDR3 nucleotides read TGTGCCAGCCGGGAAGCGGGATTACGCACAGATACGCAGTATTTT.

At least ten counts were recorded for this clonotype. The CDR3 DNA reads as TGTGCCAGCAGCTTGGGGGAGGCTATGAACACTGAAGCTTTCTTT. This gives the protein CASSLGEAMNTEAFF. V and J are TRBV5-8 and TRBJ1-1; no clear D. V lost 0 bases, J lost 0 bases, and 9 bases lay in between. There are 15 residues in the CDR3. Germline V CDR1 and CDR2: SGHTS, YDEGEE. The whole variable domain, remainder taken from reference TRBV5-8 and TRBJ1-1, is EAGVTQSPTHLIKTRGQQATLRCSPISGHTSVYWYQQALGLGLQFLLWYDEGEERNRGNFPPRFSGRQFPNYSSELNVNALELEDSALYLCASSLGEAMNTEAFFGQGTRLTVV.

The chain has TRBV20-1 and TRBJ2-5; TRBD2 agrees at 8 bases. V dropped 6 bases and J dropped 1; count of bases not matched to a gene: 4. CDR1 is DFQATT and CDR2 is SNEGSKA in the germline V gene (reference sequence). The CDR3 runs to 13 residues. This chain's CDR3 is CSAGLAPQETQYF. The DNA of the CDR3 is TGCAGTGCCGGACTAGCTCCCCAAGAGACCCAGTACTTC.

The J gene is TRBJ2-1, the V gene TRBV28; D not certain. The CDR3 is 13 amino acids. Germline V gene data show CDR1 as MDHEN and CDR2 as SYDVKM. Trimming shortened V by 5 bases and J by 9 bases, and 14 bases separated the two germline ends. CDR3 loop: CASSPPHSIEQFF. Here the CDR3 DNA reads TGTGCCAGCAGTCCCCCCCACAGTATTGAGCAGTTCTTC.

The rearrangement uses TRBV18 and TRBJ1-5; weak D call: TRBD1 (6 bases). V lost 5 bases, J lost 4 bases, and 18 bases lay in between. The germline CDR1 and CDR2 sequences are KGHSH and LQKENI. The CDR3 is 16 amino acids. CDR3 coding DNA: TGTGCCAGCTCATCATTACCTCCGGGACAAAATCAGCCCCAGCATTTT. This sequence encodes CASSSLPPGQNQPQHF. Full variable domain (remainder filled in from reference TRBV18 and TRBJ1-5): NAGVMQNPRHLVRRRGQEARLRCSPMKGHSHVYWYRQLPEEGLKFMVYLQKENIIDESGMPKERFSAEFPKEGPSILRIQQVVRGDSAAYFCASSSLPPGQNQPQHFGDGTRLSIL.

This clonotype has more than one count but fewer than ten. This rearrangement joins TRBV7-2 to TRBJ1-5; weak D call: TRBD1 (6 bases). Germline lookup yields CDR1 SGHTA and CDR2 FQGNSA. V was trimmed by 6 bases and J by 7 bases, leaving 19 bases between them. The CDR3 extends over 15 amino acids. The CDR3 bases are TGTGCCAGCAGTTCAGTTGTGGGGGCTAAGCAGCCCCAGCATTTT. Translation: CASSSVVGAKQPQHF.